This T cell receptor (beta chain) was profiled in a study of T cell responses to AZD1222 COVID-19 vaccine (dated by TCRdb to the early 2020s). The study in broad terms: AZD1222 recipients whose second dose came at about 4 weeks and those whose second dose came at about 12 weeks were combined into one group, since spike-specific TCR depth and breadth did not differ between the two schedules. A total of 233 trial participants underwent TCR sequencing, of whom around 210 had received two doses of AZD1222 and some 25 had received two doses of the MenACWY control vaccine. Trial participants were enrolled into age subgroups of 18-55, 56-69 and 70-plus years, which contained about 160, 30 and 59 TCR-sequenced participants, respectively.

At the junction V is shortened by 2 bases and J by 0 bases; bases outside the gene matches: 4. The CDR3 sequence holds 16 residues, the cysteine and phenylalanine included. Left in the record is the CDR3 DNA by itself, 48 bases read in frame from the first base. Reading the germline V gene gives CDR1 KGHSH and CDR2 LQKENI. Summary of the overall study and its limitations: Because no day 14 peak-response samples were available, repertoires were characterized only after the peak T cell response. Reportedly, close to half of the unique spike-specific TCRs recognized epitopes lying outside the regions that are mutated in the B.1.351 and B.1.1.7 variants. The 56-69-year group was small, and its depth increase did not reach significance, likely because of low power. Participants were mostly white British, with more females than males. The authors suggested clonal diversity may have been underestimated. CD4 TCRs associated with the vaccine covered the entire spike protein, and the dominant responses were in regions 160-218 and 743-854. After two AZD1222 doses, spike-specific TCR breadth and depth were significantly higher than at day 0 and than in MenACWY recipients. Only a handful of AZD1222 recipients were SARS-CoV-2 seropositive at baseline, limiting conclusions about previously exposed vaccinees.

The sample's time point label, decoded: baseline before first vaccination. The vaccinee samples were drawn from two UK trials, COV001 and COV002, one of which was a single-blind randomized controlled phase 2/3 trial testing AZD1222 (ChAdOx1 nCoV-19) in healthy adults. Trial participant PBMC samples were collected at day 0 and day 28 after the second dose for TCRbeta chain sequencing. Remarks on this clone: What this receptor recognizes is not known. There are no base qualities to consult, and no much larger clone falls within one base.

The CDR3 regions of human TCRbeta chains were subjected to immunosequencing. The paper's data handling went like this. TCRs in the repertoires were compared against a reference library of SARS-CoV-2-specific TCRs that had been generated with the MIRA antigen-specificity platform. Breadth meant the fraction of unique TCRs that were SARS-CoV-2-associated, whereas depth meant the fraction of total T cells that were SARS-CoV-2-associated. Using the MIRA data, each spike-specific TCR was assigned both to the spike region to which the TCR was reactive and to a CD4 or CD8 class. Log10-transformed breadth and depth values were compared by one-way ANOVA with Sidak's multiple comparisons tests. This is the immuneACCESS table as TCRdb keeps it, with only in-frame sequences that have V and J called. A part of the clones is gone; compared with another copy, unresolved V genes explain less than half, and the rest is unexplained. The V and J calls and clone size come from that table; D and trimming were worked out from the DNA. This sample comprises about 180,000 clones, about 90% of them detected only once. Under 2.5% of the sample is held by the ten biggest clonotypes.

The material was peripheral blood, obtained on day 0 of AZD1222 vaccination. This clonotype originated in an adult in good health. The rearranged chain carries TRBV18 and TRBJ2-3, and 8 junction bases match TRBD2. The CDR3 has the sequence CASSPRLARSTDTQYF. At the DNA level, the sequence is TGTGCCAGCTCACCAAGACTAGCGCGTAGCACAGATACGCAGTATTTT.